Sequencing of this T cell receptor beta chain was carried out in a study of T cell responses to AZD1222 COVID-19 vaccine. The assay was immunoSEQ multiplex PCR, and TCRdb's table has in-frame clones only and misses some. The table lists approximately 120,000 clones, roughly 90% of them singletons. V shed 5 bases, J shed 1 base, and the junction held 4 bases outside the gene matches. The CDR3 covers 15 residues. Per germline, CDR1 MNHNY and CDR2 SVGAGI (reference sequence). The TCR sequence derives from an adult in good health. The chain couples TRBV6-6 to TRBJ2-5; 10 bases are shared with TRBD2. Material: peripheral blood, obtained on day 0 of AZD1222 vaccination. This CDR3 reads CASSDTSGAQETQYF. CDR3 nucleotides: TGTGCCAGCAGTGACACTAGCGGGGCCCAAGAGACCCAGTACTTC.